The 31 T cell receptor beta chains listed next were all sequenced from one sample in a study of Ad26.COV2.S vaccination and SARS-CoV-2 variants (dated by TCRdb to the early 2020s). Library method: the immunoSEQ multiplex PCR assay. Sourced from immuneACCESS, this table was stored by TCRdb with only in-frame sequences that have V and J called. A share of the clones is absent; for the studies checked, an unresolved V gene accounts for under half, and the remainder has no known explanation. This sample gives under 550,000 clones in total; roughly 88% of them show up just once. The top ten clones comprise about 3.6% of the sample. The treatment or condition label, read with the paper, signifies: around 19 received Ad26.COV2.S at low or high dose, single or two shots; about five received placebo; per-sample allocation not given. For vaccine and placebo recipients, repertoires were sequenced using samples collected on day 63 after the first injection.

The source material was peripheral blood, sampled in a trial of Ad26.COV2.S vaccine versus placebo. The receptors originated from a person between 18 and 65 years old who received the Ad26.COV2.S COVID-19 vaccine or a placebo.

Only one count was recorded for this clone. This chain joins TRBV6-6 and TRBJ2-1; D might be TRBD1 (7 bases). The CDR3 totals 15 residues. CDR1 and CDR2 (germline): MNHNY, SVGAGI (reference sequence). Trimming pared 4 bases from V and 0 bases from J, leaving 10 bases between. As DNA, the CDR3 is TGTGCCAGCAGTTCGGGGGACAGCTCCTACAATGAGCAGTTCTTC. It is translated as CASSSGDSSYNEQFF.

This sequence joins TRBV9 and TRBJ1-6; weak D call: TRBD1 (5 bases). V lost 0 bases to trimming and J lost 8 bases, with 12 bases between them. Germline V gives CDR1 SGDLS, CDR2 YYNGEE. CDR3 length equals 15 residues. DNA for the CDR3: TGTGCCAGCAGCGTAGGGGGCAGTTGGGATTCACCCCTCCACTTT. Amino acids: CASSVGGSWDSPLHF. Supplemented by reference TRBV9 and TRBJ1-6, the full variable domain reads DSGVTQTPKHLITATGQRVTLRCSPRSGDLSVYWYQQSLDQGLQFLIQYYNGEERAKGNILERFSAQQFPDLHSELNLSSLELGDSALYFCASSVGGSWDSPLHFGNGTRLTVT.

The genes are TRBV7-3 and TRBJ2-3; 8 nucleotides match TRBD1. Germline V gene lookup returns CDR1 SGHTA and CDR2 FQGTGA. Trimming removed 5 bases from V and 0 bases from J; junction bases left unmatched: 7. CDR3 length: 16 amino acids. In DNA, the CDR3 is TGTGCCAGCAGCCGACAGGGGCTTACTAGCACAGATACGCAGTATTTT. Its translation: CASSRQGLTSTDTQYF.

The chain has TRBV6-2 or TRBV6-3 and TRBJ2-1; TRBD2 matches at 11 bases. Germline V gives CDR1 MNHEY, CDR2 SVGEGT. The trim removed 5 bases at V and 8 bases at J, leaving 2 bases unmatched. This CDR3 contains 13 residues. Here the CDR3 DNA reads TGTGCCAGCAGTAGGACTAGCGGGCATGAGCAGTTCTTC. This encodes CASSRTSGHEQFF.

The rearrangement joins TRBV28 to TRBJ1-1, with 8 nucleotides matching TRBD1. The V gene end was trimmed by 5 bases and the J gene end by 7 bases; junction bases not matched to a gene: 9. This CDR3 is 14 amino acids long. Germline V CDR1 and CDR2: MDHEN, SYDVKM. CDR3 nucleotides: TGTGCCAGCAGTACGCCGACAGGGGTCTTTGAAGCTTTCTTT. This gives the protein CASSTPTGVFEAFF.

This chain links TRBV27 with TRBJ1-2, with D perhaps TRBD1 (6 bases). The CDR3 covers 16 residues. V shed 2 bases and J shed 8 bases, with 21 bases lying between them. Per germline, CDR1 MNHEY and CDR2 SMNVEV (reference sequence). CDR3 DNA: TGTGCCAGCAGTTTACCGCGGGACACTCTCGGGGAAGGCTACACCTTC. Residues: CASSLPRDTLGEGYTF.

This clone was counted a few times. J is TRBJ2-7 and V is TRBV2, with D hard to call. V was pared by 6 bases and J by 0 bases, with 9 bases between. The germline CDR1 and CDR2 sequences are SNHLY and FYNNEI. This CDR3 comprises 13 residues. The CDR3 coding sequence is TGTGCCAGCAGGAAGGACGGCTCCTACGAGCAGTACTTC. This sequence encodes CASRKDGSYEQYF. Drawing the rest from reference TRBV2 and TRBJ2-7, the complete variable domain is EPEVTQTPSHQVTQMGQEVILRCVPISNHLYFYWYRQILGQKVEFLVSFYNNEISEKSEIFDDQFSVERPDGSNFTLKIRSTKLEDSAMYFCASRKDGSYEQYFGPGTRLTVT.

This rearrangement joins TRBV30 to TRBJ2-7; D gene ambiguous. The CDR3 totals 14 residues. V gave up 4 bases and J gave up 2 bases, with 15 bases separating them. The germline gives CDR1 GTSNPN, CDR2 SVGIG (reference sequence). The CDR3 is CAWKVGRNPYEQYF. In nucleotides, the CDR3 is TGTGCCTGGAAAGTCGGCCGAAACCCCTACGAGCAGTACTTC.

The chain joins TRBV19 to TRBJ2-3; possible D gene TRBD2, 5 bases. The germline CDR1 and CDR2 sequences are LNHDA and SQIVND (reference sequence). The CDR3 runs 17 residues. V was shortened by 5 bases and J by 2 bases, with 20 bases between the two germline ends. DNA of the CDR3: TGTGCCAGTAGTCCACGCCCTATACAGCGGTCCACAGATACGCAGTATTTT. Amino acid sequence: CASSPRPIQRSTDTQYF.

The chain recombines TRBV5-5 with TRBJ1-2; 8 positions agree with TRBD1. The CDR3 spans 14 residues. Losses at the gene ends were 3 bases for V and 4 bases for J; bases not matched to a gene: 5. Germline values: CDR1 SGHKS, CDR2 YYEKEE (reference sequence). CDR3 in amino acids: CASSSGQGSYGYTF. The CDR3 coding sequence is TGTGCCAGCAGCTCTGGACAGGGCTCCTATGGCTACACCTTC.

This clone was observed a single time. This sequence joins TRBV9 and TRBJ1-1; no clear D gene. Per germline, CDR1 SGDLS and CDR2 YYNGEE. The CDR3 is 15 amino acids. V was pared by 4 bases and J by 0 bases, with 13 bases between. The CDR3 here is CASSPRPRMNTEAFF. The CDR3 bases are TGTGCCAGCAGCCCTCGTCCGCGAATGAACACTGAAGCTTTCTTT. Full variable domain (remainder filled in from reference TRBV9 and TRBJ1-1): DSGVTQTPKHLITATGQRVTLRCSPRSGDLSVYWYQQSLDQGLQFLIQYYNGEERAKGNILERFSAQQFPDLHSELNLSSLELGDSALYFCASSPRPRMNTEAFFGQGTRLTVV.

Note on this clone: Other nucleotide sequences in the sample specify the same CDR3. The genes are TRBV28 and TRBJ1-3; D not resolved. V dropped 3 bases and J dropped 4 bases, with 10 bases sitting between them. The CDR3 runs 14 residues. CDR1 and CDR2 (germline): MDHEN, SYDVKM. The CDR3 bases are TGTGCCAGCAGTTTGCCGGACCGGGGAAACACCATATATTTT. This sequence encodes CASSLPDRGNTIYF.

The chain is built from TRBV30 and TRBJ1-2, with TRBD1 matching over 9 bases. CDR1 is GTSNPN, CDR2 SVGIG, per germline (reference sequence). This CDR3 has 14 residues. V lost 5 bases, J lost 2 bases, and 6 bases stayed unmatched. DNA for the CDR3: TGTGCCTGGGGTTACAGGGGGCAAAACTATGGCTACACCTTC. Its translation: CAWGYRGQNYGYTF.

The J gene is TRBJ2-2, the V gene TRBV6-4; the D is unclear. V dropped 5 bases and J dropped 2 bases, with 6 bases sitting between them. This CDR3 comprises 13 residues. Germline values: CDR1 MRHNA, CDR2 SNTAGT. The CDR3 DNA is TGTGCCAGCAGTAGAGCCAACACCGGGGAGCTGTTTTTT. Translation gives CASSRANTGELFF.

CDR3 residues: CASSGTGGPYGYTF. The CDR3 bases are TGTGCCAGCAGCGGGACAGGGGGACCTTATGGCTACACCTTC. This chain connects TRBV7-2 to TRBJ1-2; 11 bases are a match to TRBD1. This CDR3 has 14 residues. V shed 5 bases, J shed 5 bases, and the junction held 4 bases outside the gene matches. CDR1 and CDR2 from the germline V gene are SGHTA and FQGNSA. Supplemented by reference TRBV7-2 and TRBJ1-2, the full variable domain reads GAGVSQSPSNKVTEKGKDVELRCDPISGHTALYWYRQSLGQGLEFLIYFQGNSAPDKSGLPSDRFSAERTGGSVSTLTIQRTQQEDSAVYLCASSGTGGPYGYTFGSGTRLTVV.

This clone was seen a few times. The V and J genes are TRBV5-4 and TRBJ2-7; TRBD1 agrees at 8 bases. CDR1 is SGHNT and CDR2 is YYREEE in the germline V gene (reference sequence). Losses at the gene ends were 1 base for V and 7 bases for J; bases not matched to a gene: 7. The CDR3 has 14 amino acids. The CDR3 DNA follows: TGTGCCAGCAGCTTGTCCAGGGGGCGATCGGAGCAGTACTTC. The encoded protein is CASSLSRGRSEQYF.

This chain connects TRBV30 to TRBJ2-3; D could derive from TRBD1 or TRBD2 (5 bases each). V was cut by 0 bases and J by 1 base, with 11 bases left in between. From germline, CDR1 is GTSNPN and CDR2 SVGIG (reference sequence). The CDR3 is made up of 15 amino acids. Here the CDR3 reads CAWSVGTGRTDTQYF. The CDR3, as DNA: TGTGCCTGGAGTGTTGGGACGGGCCGCACAGATACGCAGTATTTT.

J is TRBJ2-2 and V is TRBV9; 8 nucleotides align to TRBD1. This CDR3 comprises 18 residues. V lost 0 bases and J lost 3; bases outside the gene matches: 10. Looked up from germline, CDR1 is SGDLS and CDR2 is YYNGEE. CDR3 sequence reads: CASSVATWTGTDTGELFF. CDR3 in DNA: TGTGCCAGCAGCGTAGCTACATGGACAGGGACGGACACCGGGGAGCTGTTTTTT. The variable domain in full, completed from reference TRBV9 and TRBJ2-2, reads DSGVTQTPKHLITATGQRVTLRCSPRSGDLSVYWYQQSLDQGLQFLIQYYNGEERAKGNILERFSAQQFPDLHSELNLSSLELGDSALYFCASSVATWTGTDTGELFFGEGSRLTVL.

This clone appeared once. The chain uses TRBV6-2 or TRBV6-3 and TRBJ1-2; no firm D call. The germline CDR1 and CDR2 sequences are MNHEY and SVGEGT. CDR3 length: 13 amino acids. Trimming removed 2 bases from V and 4 bases from J, with 8 bases in between. The CDR3 reads CASSYVAGYGYTF. DNA of the CDR3: TGTGCCAGCAGTTACGTCGCGGGCTATGGCTACACCTTC.

This rearrangement joins TRBV5-4 to TRBJ2-3; 11 bases match TRBD1. CDR1 is SGHNT and CDR2 is YYREEE in the germline V gene (reference sequence). The length of the CDR3 is 15 residues. The trim removed 5 bases at V and 8 bases at J, leaving 10 bases unmatched. The CDR3 reads CASSRGQGAGGTQYF. CDR3 DNA: TGTGCCAGCAGTCGAGGACAGGGGGCTGGGGGTACGCAGTATTTT.

The chain employs TRBV19 and TRBJ1-1; D ambiguous. The V gene lost 4 bases and the J gene lost 1 base, with 1 base spanning the gap. This CDR3 has 11 amino acids. Germline CDR1 is LNHDA and CDR2 is SQIVND (reference sequence). As DNA, the CDR3 is TGTGCCAGTAGTAGGAACACTGAAGCTTTCTTT. This translates into CASSRNTEAFF.

The chain is built from TRBV12-3 or TRBV12-4 and TRBJ2-7; tentatively, D is TRBD1 or TRBD2 (5 bases each). Trimming left V 3 bases short and J 6 bases short, with 9 bases between. This CDR3 is 12 amino acids long. This CDR3 reads CASSFWGSEQYF. The CDR3 nucleotides read TGTGCCAGCAGTTTTTGGGGGAGCGAGCAGTACTTC.

The rearrangement uses TRBV10-3 and TRBJ1-2; D possibly corresponds to TRBD1 (5 bases). The V gene lost 3 bases and the J gene lost 7 bases, with 12 bases spanning the gap. Germline CDR1 ENHRY, CDR2 SYGVKD. The CDR3 is 13 residues long. The CDR3 loop reads CAISDPRGPGYTF. CDR3 DNA: TGTGCCATCAGTGACCCTAGGGGACCTGGCTACACCTTC.

This chain connects TRBV21-1 to TRBJ2-3; TRBD1 was called by the table and not checked on the DNA. TRBV21-1 is an annotated pseudogene. This CDR3 region has 17 residues. For the CDR3, the DNA is TGTGCCAGCAGCAAAAGCCTCGCAGGGTTGGGGACAGATACGCAGTATTTT. Residues: CASSKSLAGLGTDTQYF.

V gene TRBV10-3 combines with J gene TRBJ2-3; TRBD2 matches at 12 bases. V shed 2 bases and J 4 bases; nucleotides not matched to a gene: 4. Germline CDR1 ENHRY, CDR2 SYGVKD. This CDR3 region has 16 residues. The chain's CDR3 is CAISEGTSGFADTQYF. Here the CDR3 DNA reads TGTGCCATCAGTGAGGGGACTAGCGGGTTTGCAGATACGCAGTATTTT.

The chain couples TRBV10-3 to TRBJ2-7, with no clear D. Germline V CDR1 and CDR2: ENHRY, SYGVKD. V lost 3 bases to trimming and J lost 2 bases, with 8 bases between them. The CDR3 has 13 amino acids. The CDR3 region has the DNA TGTGCCATCAGTGAAACACAAGCCTACGAGCAGTACTTC. This encodes CAISETQAYEQYF.

This clone was observed a single time. The CDR3 protein is CASGRTALNYGYTF. CDR3 in DNA: TGTGCCAGCGGGCGCACGGCTCTTAACTATGGCTACACCTTC. The J gene is TRBJ1-2, the V gene TRBV28; D gene ambiguous. V was shortened by 8 bases and J by 1 base, with 14 bases between the two germline ends. CDR3 size: 14 residues. CDR1 is MDHEN and CDR2 is SYDVKM in the germline V gene.

The chain carries TRBV4-1 and TRBJ1-1; possibly TRBD1 for D (6 bases). V was trimmed by 4 bases and J by 0 bases, leaving 15 bases between them. Germline V gene lookup returns CDR1 MGHRA and CDR2 YSYEKL. The CDR3 consists of 16 residues. DNA for the CDR3: TGCGCCAGCAGCCCTATACAGGGTGGGATGAACACTGAAGCTTTCTTT. As protein: CASSPIQGGMNTEAFF.

The rearrangement uses TRBV7-2 and TRBJ1-5; D is unresolved. V was clipped by 1 base and J by 1 base, with 5 bases between them. Per germline, CDR1 SGHTA and CDR2 FQGNSA. The CDR3 totals 14 residues. CDR3 sequence (DNA): TGTGCCAGCAGCTTAGGGGAGAGCAATCAGCCCCAGCATTTT. Amino acid sequence: CASSLGESNQPQHF.

The chain combines TRBV30 with TRBJ2-3, with a possible D match to TRBD2 (5 bases). V lost 3 bases to trimming and J lost 1 base, with 8 bases between them. Per the germline V gene, CDR1 is GTSNPN and CDR2 is SVGIG (reference sequence). This CDR3 is built from 13 residues. CDR3 region: CAWRKGGTDTQYF. CDR3 nucleotide sequence: TGTGCCTGGAGGAAGGGAGGCACAGATACGCAGTATTTT.

This chain joins TRBV19 and TRBJ2-2; perhaps D is TRBD1 or TRBD2 (5 bases each). CDR1 and CDR2 from the germline V gene are LNHDA and SQIVND (reference sequence). V lost 3 bases, J lost 0 bases, and 11 bases lay in between. The CDR3 sequence is 16 residues long. The CDR3 is CASSMEWDANTGELFF. In DNA form, the CDR3 reads TGTGCCAGTAGTATGGAGTGGGACGCGAACACCGGGGAGCTGTTTTTT.